The 5 T cell receptor beta chains below come from one sample, sequenced in a study of OX40 agonist ivuxolimab in advanced cancers. Method: immunoSEQ multiplex PCR; TCRdb's copy keeps in-frame clones and lacks some. Seen here are approximately 66,000 clones, roughly 85% observed once, and the top ten hold under 0.75%. Specimen: CD4+ or CD8+ T cells sorted from blood, collected in a trial of the OX40 agonist ivuxolimab. The receptors derive from an adult with an advanced solid tumor such as melanoma, head and neck, liver or kidney cancer.

The rearrangement joins TRBV7-2 to TRBJ1-5, with 8 positions matching TRBD1. The CDR3 has 16 residues. The trim removed 5 bases at V and 1 base at J, leaving 7 bases unmatched. Germline CDR1 and CDR2: SGHTA and FQGNSA. The CDR3 here is CASSTRTGRSNQPQHF. The CDR3, as DNA: TGTGCCAGCAGCACCCGGACAGGGCGGAGCAATCAGCCCCAGCATTTT.

V is TRBV5-1 and J is TRBJ1-6; D may be TRBD1 (5 bases). CDR1 is SGHRS and CDR2 is YFSETQ in the germline V gene. Trimming took off 4 bases at V and 8 bases at J, with 10 bases between the two ends. The CDR3 consists of 13 residues. CDR3 region: CASSGGVDSPLHF. The DNA of the CDR3 is TGCGCCAGCAGCGGAGGGGTCGATTCACCCCTCCACTTT.

The V and J genes are TRBV11-2 and TRBJ2-1; 10 bases line up with TRBD1. CDR1 is SGHAT, CDR2 FQNNGV, per germline. The CDR3 contains 12 residues. V lost 3 bases, J lost 16 bases, and 6 bases stayed unmatched. The CDR3 DNA reads as TGTGCCAGCAGCTTGCCGGGACAGGGGTTATTCTTC. Protein sequence: CASSLPGQGLFF.

The chain couples TRBV5-1 to TRBJ2-7; 9 bases are shared with TRBD2. The DNA end lines up better with TRBJ2-5; the J call may be wrong. This CDR3 region has 14 residues. Germline V gene sequence: CDR1 SGHRS, CDR2 YFSETQ. CDR3 DNA: TGCGCCAGCAGCTTGCTAGCGGGACGAGAGACCCAGTACTTC. This gives the protein CASSLLAGRETQYF.

V usage is TRBV5-1 and J usage is TRBJ2-5; 11 positions agree with TRBD1. The length of the CDR3 is 18 residues. From germline, CDR1 is SGHRS and CDR2 YFSETQ. V was pared by 0 bases and J by 5 bases, with 12 bases of the junction left unmatched. This chain's CDR3 is CASSLDSVKDRGLETQYF. The CDR3 nucleotides read TGCGCCAGCAGCTTGGATTCAGTAAAGGACAGGGGGCTGGAGACCCAGTACTTC.